This TCR beta chain was sequenced in a study of early T cells in non-severe SARS-CoV-2 infection. This clonotype was recorded a few times. TCRdb analysed the 5' RACE reads with MiXCR anew, one entry per CDR3 protein. The profile shows about 83,000 distinct CDR3 sequences, roughly 12% of them singletons. The V gene's germline CDR1 is SQVTM and CDR2 ANQGSEA. Trimming removed 2 bases from V and 8 bases from J; junction bases left unmatched: 9. CDR3 size: 16 residues. This chain links TRBV29-1 with TRBJ2-1; 13 bases map to TRBD2. The source material was whole blood. The TCR comes from an adult who was a healthcare worker with PCR-confirmed SARS-CoV-2 infection or an uninfected control (not recorded which). The CDR3 is CSVEHPLAGGPDEQFF. The DNA for the CDR3 is TGCAGCGTTGAACACCCACTAGCGGGAGGGCCGGATGAGCAGTTCTTC.